This T cell receptor (beta chain) was documented in a study of T cells in Graves' hyperthyroidism and ophthalmopathy. Study-wide findings and caveats: Researchers found most expanded thyroid clonotypes above 0.001 in blood as well. The model forecast ophthalmopathy, anticipating it by a median roughly 6.5 months before onset.

As concerns this clonotype: The antigen remains undetermined. The DNA is left out, because the CDR3 cannot be placed on it with certainty; the CDR3 is given as TCRdb lists it.

Amplified regions were TCR beta CDR3 sequences from RNA transcripts. An initial round of RT-PCR targeting the TCR CDR3 relied on the HTBI primer set. TCRdb itself ran the multiplex PCR reads through MiXCR, one entry per CDR3 protein. The table records about 570,000 distinct CDR3 sequences, roughly 50% of them present only once. Inclusive of both ends, the CDR3 amounts to 17 amino acids. Per the germline V gene, CDR1 is SNHLY and CDR2 is FYNNEI. The source of this sequence is an adult woman with Graves' disease, either hyperthyroidism or ophthalmopathy (not recorded which). This chain joins TRBV2 and TRBJ2-2; the D call in the table, TRBD2, was not verified against the DNA. Sample: peripheral blood or thyroid tissue (not recorded which). CDR3 residues: CACSARISGRLTGELFF.